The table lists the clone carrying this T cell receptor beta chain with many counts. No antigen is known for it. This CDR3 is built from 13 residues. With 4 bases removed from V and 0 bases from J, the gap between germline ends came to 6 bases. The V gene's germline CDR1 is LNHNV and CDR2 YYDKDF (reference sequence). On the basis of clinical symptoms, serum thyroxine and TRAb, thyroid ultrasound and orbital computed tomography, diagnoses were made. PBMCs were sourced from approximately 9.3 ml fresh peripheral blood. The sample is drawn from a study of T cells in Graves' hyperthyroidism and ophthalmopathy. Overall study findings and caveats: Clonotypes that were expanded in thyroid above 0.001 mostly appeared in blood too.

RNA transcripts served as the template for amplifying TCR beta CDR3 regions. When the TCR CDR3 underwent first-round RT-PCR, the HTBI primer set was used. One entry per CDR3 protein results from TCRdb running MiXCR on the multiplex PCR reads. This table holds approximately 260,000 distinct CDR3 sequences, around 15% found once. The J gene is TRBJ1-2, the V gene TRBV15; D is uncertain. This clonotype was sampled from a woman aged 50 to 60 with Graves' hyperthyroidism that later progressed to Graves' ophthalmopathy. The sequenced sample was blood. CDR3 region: CATSTGANYGYTF. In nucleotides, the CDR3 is TGTGCCACCAGCACCGGGGCTAACTATGGCTACACCTTC.